This T cell receptor beta chain originates from a study of OX40 agonist ivuxolimab in advanced cancers. This CDR3 contains 12 residues. Germline V gene data show CDR1 as GTSNPN and CDR2 as SVGIG (reference sequence). The V end lost 5 bases, the J end lost 10 bases, and 15 bases lay between the germline ends. Measured with immunoSEQ multiplex PCR; TCRdb has only the in-frame clones, and not every one. Of about 120,000 clones detected, approximately 90% appear once; the ten largest clones hold around 0.57%. Comment on this clone: Its antigen is unidentified.

Study results and limitations: It was also the case that some nonresponders had low normalized T-cell clonal expansion. Expansion of clones was among the lowest in partial responders at 0.1-3.0 mg/kg.

This chain joins TRBV30 and TRBJ2-4, with D possibly matching TRBD2 (5 bases). Sequenced material: CD4+ or CD8+ T cells sorted from blood, taken in a trial of the OX40 agonist ivuxolimab. This receptor was identified in an adult with an advanced solid tumor such as melanoma, head and neck, liver or kidney cancer. For the CDR3, the DNA is TGTGCCTGGGGACGGGAAAATAATATTCAGTACTTC. Its protein product is CAWGRENNIQYF.